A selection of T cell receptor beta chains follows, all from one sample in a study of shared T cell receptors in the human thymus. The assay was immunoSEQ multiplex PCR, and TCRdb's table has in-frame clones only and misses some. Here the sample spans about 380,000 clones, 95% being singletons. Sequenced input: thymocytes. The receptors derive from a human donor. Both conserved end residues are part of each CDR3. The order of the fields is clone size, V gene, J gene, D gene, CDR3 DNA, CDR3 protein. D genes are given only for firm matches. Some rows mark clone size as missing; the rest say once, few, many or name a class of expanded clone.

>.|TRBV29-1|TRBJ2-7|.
TGCAGCGTTACCCTGCCGATGGACGAGCAGTACTTC
CSVTLPMDEQYF
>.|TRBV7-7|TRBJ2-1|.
TGTGCTAGCAGCTTAGCCCCCTCATTAACGGAGCAGTTCTTC
CASSLAPSLTEQFF
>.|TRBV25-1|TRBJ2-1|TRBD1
TGTGCCAGCAGTGAAGGACAGGTTAGGAATGAGCAGTTCTTC
CASSEGQVRNEQFF
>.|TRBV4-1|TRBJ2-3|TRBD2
TGCGCCAGCAGCCAAGATTTTCAACTAGCGGGATACACAGATACGCAGTATTTT
CASSQDFQLAGYTDTQYF
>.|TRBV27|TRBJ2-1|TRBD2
TGTGCCAGCAGTTTACAGGGACTAGCGGCATCTGGTAATGAGCAGTTCTTC
CASSLQGLAASGNEQFF
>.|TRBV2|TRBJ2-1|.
TGTGCCAGCAGTGAACCCCTGGCGGGGGCCCCATACAATGAGCAGTTCTTC
CASSEPLAGAPYNEQFF
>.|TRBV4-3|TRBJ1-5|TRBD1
TGCGCCAGCAGCCAAGGGACAGGGACGCCGCCCCAGCATTTT
CASSQGTGTPPQHF
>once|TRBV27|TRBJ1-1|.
TGTGCCAGCAGTGGACTGACAGTGAACACTGAAGCTTTCTTT
CASSGLTVNTEAFF
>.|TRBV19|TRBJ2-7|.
TGTGCCAGTAGTTTTCGACCAGGGAATGGGACCTACGAGCAGTACTTC
CASSFRPGNGTYEQYF
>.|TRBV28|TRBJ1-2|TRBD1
TGTGCCAGCCAACAGGGGAGTAACTATGGCTACACCTTC
CASQQGSNYGYTF
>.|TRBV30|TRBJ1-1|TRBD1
TGTGCCTGGAGTCAAAAACAGGGGCAGAACACTGAAGCTTTCTTT
CAWSQKQGQNTEAFF
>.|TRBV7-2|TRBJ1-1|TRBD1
TGTGCCAGCAGCAATAGGGACAGGGGGAGGACTGAAGCTTTCTTT
CASSNRDRGRTEAFF
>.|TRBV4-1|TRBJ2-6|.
TGCGCCAGCAGCCGAGGGACACCTACCTCTGGGGCCAACGTCCTGACTTTC
CASSRGTPTSGANVLTF
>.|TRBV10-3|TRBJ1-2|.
TGTGCCATCAGTAAGGGGGACGGCTATGGCTACACCTTC
CAISKGDGYGYTF
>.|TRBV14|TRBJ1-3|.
TGTGCCAGCAGCCAAGAAACAGGTGGAAACACCATATATTTT
CASSQETGGNTIYF
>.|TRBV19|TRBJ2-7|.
TGTGCCAGTAGACCCCAAAGGGCGTGCAGGGAGCAGTACTTC
CASRPQRACREQYF
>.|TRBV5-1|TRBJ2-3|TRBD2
TGCGCCAGCCTACCTCGAGGCGGGAGAAGCACAGATACGCAGTATTTT
CASLPRGGRSTDTQYF
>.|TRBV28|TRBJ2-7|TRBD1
TGTGCCAGCAGTCCACAGTGGGTAGTGGTTGACAGGGCCTACGAGCAGTACTTC
CASSPQWVVVDRAYEQYF
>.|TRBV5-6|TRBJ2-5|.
TGTGCCAGCAGCTTGAGTTGGGGGGAAGAGACCCAGTACTTC
CASSLSWGEETQYF
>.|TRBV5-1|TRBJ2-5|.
TGCGCCAGCAGCCGGATTCGGGACTTCCAGGGAGGAGAGACCCAGTACTTC
CASSRIRDFQGGETQYF
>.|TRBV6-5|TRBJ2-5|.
TGTGCCAGCAGTTACTCGAATAGGGGGGGGGAGACCCAGTACTTC
CASSYSNRGGETQYF
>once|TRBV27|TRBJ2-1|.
TGTGCCAGCAGTTTATGGGCGGGGTCCTACAATGAGCAGTTCTTC
CASSLWAGSYNEQFF
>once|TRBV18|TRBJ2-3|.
TGTGCCAGCTCACCACATAGCGGATTCACAGATACGCAGTATTTT
CASSPHSGFTDTQYF
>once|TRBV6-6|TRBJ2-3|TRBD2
TGTGCCAGCAGACAGACGCCGGGACTAAGCACAGATACGCAGTATTTT
CASRQTPGLSTDTQYF
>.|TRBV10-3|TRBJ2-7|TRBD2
TGTGCCATCAGTGAGTCGGGGACTACGATTTACGAGCAGTACTTC
CAISESGTTIYEQYF
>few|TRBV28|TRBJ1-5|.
TGTGCCAGCAGTACCCCCTCAGGGAGCAATCAGCCCCAGCATTTT
CASSTPSGSNQPQHF
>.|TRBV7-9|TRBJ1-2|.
TGTGCCAGCAGCTTAGTGGCAGGGCACTATGGCTACACCTTC
CASSLVAGHYGYTF
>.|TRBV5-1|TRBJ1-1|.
TGCGCCAGCAGCCCTGGACAGATGAACACTGAAGCTTTCTTT
CASSPGQMNTEAFF
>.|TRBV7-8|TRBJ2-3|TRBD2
TGTGCCAGCACCGCCAAACCCAAGCGGGGGGGGACAGATACGCAGTATTTT
CASTAKPKRGGTDTQYF
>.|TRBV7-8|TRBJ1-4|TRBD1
TGTGCCAGCAGCCCATGGACAGGGGCTAATGAAAAACTGTTTTTT
CASSPWTGANEKLFF